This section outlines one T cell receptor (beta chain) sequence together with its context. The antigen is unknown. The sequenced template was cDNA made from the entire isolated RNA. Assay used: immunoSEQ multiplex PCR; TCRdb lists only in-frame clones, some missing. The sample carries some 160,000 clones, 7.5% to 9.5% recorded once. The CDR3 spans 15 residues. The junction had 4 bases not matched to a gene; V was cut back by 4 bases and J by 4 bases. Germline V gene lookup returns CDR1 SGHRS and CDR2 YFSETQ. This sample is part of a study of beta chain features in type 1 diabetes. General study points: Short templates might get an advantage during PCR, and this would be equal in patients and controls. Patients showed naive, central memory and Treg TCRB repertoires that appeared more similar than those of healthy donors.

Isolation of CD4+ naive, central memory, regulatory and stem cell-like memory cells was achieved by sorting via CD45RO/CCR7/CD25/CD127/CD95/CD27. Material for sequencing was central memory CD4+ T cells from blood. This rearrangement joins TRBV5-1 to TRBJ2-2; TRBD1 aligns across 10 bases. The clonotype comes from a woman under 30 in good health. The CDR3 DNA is TGCGCCAGCAGCAAAGGACAGGGGGTCACCGGGGAGCTGTTTTTT. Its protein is CASSKGQGVTGELFF.